This TCR beta chain was obtained from a study of blood T cells in healthy people across ages. Study overall: Researchers report that template switching captured about one barcoded beta molecule per two T cells.

Germline lookup yields CDR1 MNHEY and CDR2 SMNVEV (reference sequence). V lost 4 bases, J lost 6 bases, and 9 bases lay in between. The CDR3 length is 13 residues. Through a sample-barcoded 5' primer and a J-beta primer mix, a second PCR was run for roughly 6 to 11 cycles. All samples gave at least 2.5 million CDR3-containing paired-end reads. Each CDR3 protein gets one entry after TCRdb re-called the 5' RACE reads with MiXCR. The sample contains roughly 800,000 distinct CDR3 sequences, roughly 26% of which appear only once. These sequences were also reported in another study, on T cells of mothers and their children. That work adds: Related mother and child pairs showed slightly greater overlap (not significant) than unrelated pairs did. Nobody spotted any persistent microchimeric T cell clones.

The chain carries TRBV27 and TRBJ2-2; maybe TRBD1 (5 bases). The receptor's source is a boy aged 10-17 years in good health. Sequenced input: blood. The CDR3, as DNA: TGTGCCAGCAGTTCTACAGGCGCCGGGGAGCTGTTTTTT. This sequence encodes CASSSTGAGELFF.